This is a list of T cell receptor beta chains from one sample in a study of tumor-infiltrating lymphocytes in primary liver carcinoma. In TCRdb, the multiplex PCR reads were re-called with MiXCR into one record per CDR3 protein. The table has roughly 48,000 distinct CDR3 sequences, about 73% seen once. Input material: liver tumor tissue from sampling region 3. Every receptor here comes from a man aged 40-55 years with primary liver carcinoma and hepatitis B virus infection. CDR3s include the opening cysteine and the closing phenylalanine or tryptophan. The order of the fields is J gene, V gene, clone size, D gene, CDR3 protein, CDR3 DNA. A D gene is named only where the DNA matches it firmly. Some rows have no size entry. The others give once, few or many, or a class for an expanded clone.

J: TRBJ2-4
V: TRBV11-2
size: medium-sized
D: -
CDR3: CASSLGGGNGIQYF
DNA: TGTGCCAGCAGCTTGGGAGGGGGGAACGGCATTCAGTACTTC

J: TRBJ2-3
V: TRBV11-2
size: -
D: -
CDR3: CVSSFQDSTDTQYF
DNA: TGTGTCAGCAGCTTTCAGGACAGCACAGATACACAGTATTTT

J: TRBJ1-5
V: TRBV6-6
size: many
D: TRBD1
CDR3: CASSYSPGQGDQPQHF
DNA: TGTGCCAGCAGTTACTCTCCGGGGCAGGGGGATCAGCCCCAGCATTTT

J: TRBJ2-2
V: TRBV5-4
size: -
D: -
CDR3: CASSPFNGSTGELFF
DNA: TGTGCCAGCAGCCCTTTTAACGGAAGCACCGGGGAGCTGTTTTTT

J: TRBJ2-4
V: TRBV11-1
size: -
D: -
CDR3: CASGQILAKDIQYF
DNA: TGTGCCAGCGGCCAGATCCTAGCCAAAGACATTCAGTACTTC

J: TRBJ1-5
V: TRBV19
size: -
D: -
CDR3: CASNMGRNQSQHF
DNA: TGTGCCAGTAACATGGGTAGGAATCAGTCCCAGCATTTT

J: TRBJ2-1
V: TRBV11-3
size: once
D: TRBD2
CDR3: CASSLSGTSERGEQFF
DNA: TGTGCCAGTAGCTTATCAGGGACTAGTGAGAGAGGTGAGCAGTTCTTC

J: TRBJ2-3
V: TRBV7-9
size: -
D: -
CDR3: CASSLAGGSTDMQYF
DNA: TGTGCCAGCAGCTTAGCAGGCGGTAGCACAGATATGCAGTATTTT

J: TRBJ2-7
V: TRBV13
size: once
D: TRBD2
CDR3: CGISAPGLAGLSSYEQYF
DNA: TGTGGCATCAGCGCCCCTGGACTAGCGGGCCTTAGCTCTTACGAGCAGTACTTC

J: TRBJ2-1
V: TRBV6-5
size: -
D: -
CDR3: CASGYSRGGSSYNEQFF
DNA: TGTGCCAGCGGTTACTCGCGGGGAGGCAGCTCCTACAATGAGCAGTTCTTC

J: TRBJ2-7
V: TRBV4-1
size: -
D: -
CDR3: CGSSLPSKRAEGEDEQYF
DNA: TGCGGCAGCAGCCTCCCGTCCAAAAGGGCCGAGGGAGAGGACGAGCAGTACTTC

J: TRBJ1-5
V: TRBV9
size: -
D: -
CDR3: CASSVGQSGNQPQHF
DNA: TGTGCCAGCAGCGTAGGACAGTCGGGCAATCAGCCCCAGCATTTT

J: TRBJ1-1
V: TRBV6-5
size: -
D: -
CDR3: CANRPSRKNTEAFF
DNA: TGTGCCAACAGACCATCTAGGAAGAACACTGAAGCTTTCTTT